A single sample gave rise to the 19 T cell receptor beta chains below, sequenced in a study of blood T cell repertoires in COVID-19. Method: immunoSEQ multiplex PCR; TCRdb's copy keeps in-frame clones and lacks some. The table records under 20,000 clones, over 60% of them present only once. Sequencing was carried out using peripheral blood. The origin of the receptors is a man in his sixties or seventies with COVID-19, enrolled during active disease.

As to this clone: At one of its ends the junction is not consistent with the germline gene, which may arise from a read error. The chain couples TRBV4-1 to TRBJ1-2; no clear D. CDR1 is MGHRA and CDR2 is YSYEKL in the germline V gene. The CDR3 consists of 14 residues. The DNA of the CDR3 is TGCGCCAGCAGAGGTGGGAGCAGTTGGTTTGGCTACGCCTTC. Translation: CASRGGSSWFGYAF.

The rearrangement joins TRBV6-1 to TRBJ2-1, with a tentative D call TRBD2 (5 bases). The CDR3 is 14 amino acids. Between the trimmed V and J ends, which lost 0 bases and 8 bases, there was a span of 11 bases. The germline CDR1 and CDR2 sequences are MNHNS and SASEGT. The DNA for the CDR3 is TGTGCCAGCAGTGAAGCATTTGAGGGCCATGAGCAGTTCTTC. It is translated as CASSEAFEGHEQFF.

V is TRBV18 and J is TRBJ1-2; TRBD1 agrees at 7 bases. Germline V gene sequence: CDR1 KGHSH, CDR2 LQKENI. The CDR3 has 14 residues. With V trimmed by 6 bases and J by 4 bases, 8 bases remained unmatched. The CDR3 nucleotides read TGTGCCAGCTCCCCTTGGGGACAGATCTATGGCTACACCTTC. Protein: CASSPWGQIYGYTF.

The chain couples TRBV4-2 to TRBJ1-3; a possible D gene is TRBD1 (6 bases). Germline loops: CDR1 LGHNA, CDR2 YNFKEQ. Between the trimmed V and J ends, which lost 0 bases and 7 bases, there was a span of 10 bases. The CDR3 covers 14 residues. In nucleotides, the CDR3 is TGTGCCAGCAGCCAAGATGGGACACAGAACACCATATATTTT. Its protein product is CASSQDGTQNTIYF.

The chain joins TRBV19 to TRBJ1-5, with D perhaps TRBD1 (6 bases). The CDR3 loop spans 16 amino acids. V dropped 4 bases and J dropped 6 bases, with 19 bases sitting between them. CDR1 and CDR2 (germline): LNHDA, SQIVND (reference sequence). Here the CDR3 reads CASSTSGGARSQPQHF. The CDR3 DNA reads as TGTGCCAGTAGTACATCGGGGGGGGCGCGCAGTCAGCCCCAGCATTTT. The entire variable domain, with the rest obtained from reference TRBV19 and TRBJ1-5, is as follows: DGGITQSPKYLFRKEGQNVTLSCEQNLNHDAMYWYRQDPGQGLRLIYYSQIVNDFQKGDIAEGYSVSREKKESFPLTVTSAQKNPTAFYLCASSTSGGARSQPQHFGDGTRLSIL.

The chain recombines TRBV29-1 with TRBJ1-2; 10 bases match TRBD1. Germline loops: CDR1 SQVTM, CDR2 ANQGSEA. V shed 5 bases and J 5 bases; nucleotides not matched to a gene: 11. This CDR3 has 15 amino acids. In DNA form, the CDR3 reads TGCAGCGTTCTTGGACAGGGGGGATCGCCGTATGGCTACACCTTC. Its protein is CSVLGQGGSPYGYTF.

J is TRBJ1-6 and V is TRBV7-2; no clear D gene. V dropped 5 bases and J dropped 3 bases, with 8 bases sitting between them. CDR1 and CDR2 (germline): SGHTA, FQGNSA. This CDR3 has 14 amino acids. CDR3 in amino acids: CASSRWSYNSPLHF. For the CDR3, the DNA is TGTGCCAGCAGCAGGTGGAGCTATAATTCACCCCTCCACTTT.

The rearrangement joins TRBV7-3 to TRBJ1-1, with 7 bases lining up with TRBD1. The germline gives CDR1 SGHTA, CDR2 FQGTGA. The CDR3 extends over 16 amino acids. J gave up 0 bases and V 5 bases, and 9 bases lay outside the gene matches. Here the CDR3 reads CASSRRGNNMNTEAFF. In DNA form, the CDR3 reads TGTGCCAGCAGCCGCAGGGGGAACAACATGAACACTGAAGCTTTCTTT.

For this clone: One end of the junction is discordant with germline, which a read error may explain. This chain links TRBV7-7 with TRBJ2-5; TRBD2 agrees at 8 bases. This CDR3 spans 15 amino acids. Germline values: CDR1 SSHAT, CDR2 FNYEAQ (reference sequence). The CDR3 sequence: CASSQGLVTWETQYF. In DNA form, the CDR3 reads TGTGCTAGCAGCCAGGGACTAGTAACTTGGGAGACCCAGTACTTC.

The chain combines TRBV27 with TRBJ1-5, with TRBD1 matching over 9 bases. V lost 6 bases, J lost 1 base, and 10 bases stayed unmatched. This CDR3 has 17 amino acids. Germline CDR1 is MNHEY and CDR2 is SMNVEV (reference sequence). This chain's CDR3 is CASSSLGDRGSNQPQHF. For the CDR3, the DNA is TGTGCCAGCAGCTCCTTGGGTGACAGGGGGAGCAATCAGCCCCAGCATTTT.

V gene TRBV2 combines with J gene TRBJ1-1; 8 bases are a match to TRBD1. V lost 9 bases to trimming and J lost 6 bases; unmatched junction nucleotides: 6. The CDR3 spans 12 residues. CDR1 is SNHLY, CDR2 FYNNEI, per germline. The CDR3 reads CASGDRSSEAFF. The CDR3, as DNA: TGTGCCAGTGGGGACAGGTCCTCTGAAGCTTTCTTT.

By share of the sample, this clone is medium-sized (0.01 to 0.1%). CDR3: CASSRKLAHEKYEQYF. The CDR3 nucleotides read TGTGCCAGCAGCCGTAAACTAGCCCATGAGAAATACGAGCAGTACTTC. The chain uses TRBV6-6 and TRBJ2-7; a weak D match, TRBD2 (6 bases). The V end lost 6 bases, the J end lost 4 bases, and 22 bases lay between the germline ends. The CDR3 runs to 16 residues. Germline CDR1 reads MNHNY; CDR2 reads SVGAGI (reference sequence).

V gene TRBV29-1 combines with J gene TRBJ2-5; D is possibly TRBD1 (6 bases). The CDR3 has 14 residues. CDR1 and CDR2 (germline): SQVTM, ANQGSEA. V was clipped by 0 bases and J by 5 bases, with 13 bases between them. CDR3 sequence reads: CSVEDNRVGETQYF. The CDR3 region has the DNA TGCAGCGTTGAAGATAACAGGGTTGGGGAGACCCAGTACTTC.

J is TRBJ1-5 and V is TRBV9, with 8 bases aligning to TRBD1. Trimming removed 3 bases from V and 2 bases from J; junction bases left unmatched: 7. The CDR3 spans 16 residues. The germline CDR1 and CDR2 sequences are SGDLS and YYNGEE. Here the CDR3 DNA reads TGTGCCAGCAGCGCCGGACAGGGTTGGGGCAATCAGCCCCAGCATTTT. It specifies CASSAGQGWGNQPQHF.

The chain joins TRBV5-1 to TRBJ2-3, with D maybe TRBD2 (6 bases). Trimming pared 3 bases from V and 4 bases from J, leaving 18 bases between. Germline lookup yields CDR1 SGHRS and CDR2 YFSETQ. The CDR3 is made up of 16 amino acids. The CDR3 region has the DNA TGCGCCAGCAGCTCTGTAGGCGGGGCGCTCGCAGATACGCAGTATTTT. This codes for CASSSVGGALADTQYF. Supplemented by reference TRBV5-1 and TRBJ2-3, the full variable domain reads KAGVTQTPRYLIKTRGQQVTLSCSPISGHRSVSWYQQTPGQGLQFLFEYFSETQRNKGNFPGRFSGRQFSNSRSEMNVSTLELGDSALYLCASSSVGGALADTQYFGPGTRLTVL.

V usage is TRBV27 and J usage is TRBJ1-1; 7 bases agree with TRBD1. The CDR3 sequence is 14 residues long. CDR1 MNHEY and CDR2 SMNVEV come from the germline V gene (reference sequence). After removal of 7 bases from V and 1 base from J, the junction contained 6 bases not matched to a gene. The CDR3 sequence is CASTPTGRNTEAFF. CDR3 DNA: TGTGCCAGCACCCCGACAGGGCGGAACACTGAAGCTTTCTTT.

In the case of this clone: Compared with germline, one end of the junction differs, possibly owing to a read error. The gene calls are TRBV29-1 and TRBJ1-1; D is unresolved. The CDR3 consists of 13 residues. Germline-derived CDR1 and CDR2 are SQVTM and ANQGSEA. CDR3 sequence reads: CSAEQSLNTEAFF. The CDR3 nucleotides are TGCAGCGCTGAACAGTCCCTGAACACTGAAGCTTTCTTT.

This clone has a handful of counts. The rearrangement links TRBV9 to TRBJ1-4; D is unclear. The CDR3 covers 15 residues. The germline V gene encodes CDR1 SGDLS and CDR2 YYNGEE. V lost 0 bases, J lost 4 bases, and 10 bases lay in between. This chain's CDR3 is CASSVGGTGNEKLFF. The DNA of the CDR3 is TGTGCCAGCAGCGTAGGAGGCACCGGTAATGAAAAACTGTTTTTT.

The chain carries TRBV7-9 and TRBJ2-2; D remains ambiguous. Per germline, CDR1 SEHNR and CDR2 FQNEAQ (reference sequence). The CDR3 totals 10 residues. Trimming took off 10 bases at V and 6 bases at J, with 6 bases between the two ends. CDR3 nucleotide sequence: TGTGCCACCCTCCCCGGGGAGCTGTTTTTT. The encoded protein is CATLPGELFF.